This TCR beta chain was sequenced in a study of T cells expressing NK-cell markers. There are 14 residues in the CDR3. TCRdb re-called the 5' RACE reads and catalogs CDR3 proteins one per entry, DNA excluded. With about 370,000 distinct CDR3 sequences in the sample, the ten largest clones hold approximately 12%. Sequencing input: blood T cells: a sorted CD56 or NKG2C T cell subset, CD4+ or CD8+ T cells, or bulk PBMC T cells (not recorded which). The receptor was derived from a woman in her 50s in good health. The genes are TRBV12-3 or TRBV12-4 and TRBJ2-7. The CDR3 protein is CASTRGHGSYEQYF.